A selection of T cell receptor beta chains follows, all from one sample in a study of blood T cell repertoires in COVID-19. Sequencing was performed with immunoSEQ multiplex PCR; in TCRdb, only in-frame clones are kept and a portion is missing. The sample has over 250,000 clones, approximately 91% seen once. Material for sequencing was peripheral blood. These receptors came from a woman aged 60-75 years with acute or convalescent COVID-19. Both conserved end residues are part of each CDR3. D genes are given only for firm matches. Clone size is stated in some rows and not others, as once, few, many or a class when expanded.

length: 15
size: .
V: TRBV27
D: .
J: TRBJ2-4
CDR3: CASRSQGIAKNIQYF
DNA: TGTGCCAGCAGATCACAGGGAATAGCCAAAAACATTCAGTACTTC

length: 15
size: .
V: TRBV28
D: TRBD2
J: TRBJ2-1
CDR3: CASRPPGLAGDEQFF
DNA: TGTGCCAGCAGGCCCCCGGGACTAGCGGGCGATGAGCAGTTCTTC

length: 15
size: .
V: TRBV19
D: .
J: TRBJ2-6
CDR3: CASSISGFGANVLTF
DNA: TGTGCCAGTAGTATTTCAGGCTTTGGGGCCAACGTCCTGACTTTC

length: 12
size: .
V: TRBV6-6
D: .
J: TRBJ2-3
CDR3: CASRDNSRFRHF
DNA: TGTGCCAGCAGAGACAACTCTCGTTTTCGGCATTTT

length: 15
size: .
V: TRBV7-9
D: TRBD1
J: TRBJ2-3
CDR3: CASSYGQGGTDTQYF
DNA: TGTGCCAGCAGTTACGGACAGGGGGGCACAGATACGCAGTATTTT

length: 16
size: .
V: TRBV18
D: TRBD1
J: TRBJ1-1
CDR3: CASSPPPTGISTEAFF
DNA: TGTGCCAGCTCACCACCCCCGACAGGGATAAGCACTGAAGCTTTCTTT

length: 13
size: .
V: TRBV15
D: .
J: TRBJ1-1
CDR3: CATSRDWSTEAFF
DNA: TGTGCCACCAGCAGAGATTGGAGCACTGAAGCTTTCTTT

length: 13
size: .
V: TRBV7-6
D: .
J: TRBJ2-5
CDR3: CASSTGRQETQYF
DNA: TGTGCCAGCAGCACAGGGAGACAAGAGACCCAGTACTTC

length: 16
size: .
V: TRBV15
D: .
J: TRBJ2-5
CDR3: CATSYATGYGQETQYF
DNA: TGTGCCACCAGCTACGCTACGGGGTACGGCCAAGAGACCCAGTACTTC

length: 17
size: .
V: TRBV28
D: TRBD2
J: TRBJ2-7
CDR3: CASSLTNSGRALNEQYF
DNA: TGTGCCAGCAGCCTTACAAATAGCGGGAGGGCCCTAAACGAGCAGTACTTC

length: 17
size: .
V: TRBV3-1/TRBV3-2
D: TRBD2
J: TRBJ2-4
CDR3: CASSQLGIAGVKNIQYF
DNA: TGTGCCAGCAGCCAACTCGGAATAGCGGGGGTCAAAAACATTCAGTACTTC

length: 14
size: once
V: TRBV5-6
D: .
J: TRBJ1-2
CDR3: CASSLAGTTFGYTF
DNA: TGTGCCAGCAGCTTGGCCGGGACAACGTTTGGCTACACCTTC

length: 19
size: once
V: TRBV7-3
D: TRBD1
J: TRBJ1-4
CDR3: CASSLPGQGHEPTNEKLFF
DNA: TGTGCCAGCAGCCTTCCGGGACAGGGGCATGAGCCAACTAATGAAAAACTGTTTTTT

length: 16
size: .
V: TRBV7-9
D: .
J: TRBJ2-6
CDR3: CASSQVRCPGANVLTF
DNA: TGTGCCAGCAGCCAGGTAAGGTGCCCTGGGGCCAACGTCCTGACTTTC

length: 12
size: .
V: TRBV5-4
D: TRBD1
J: TRBJ2-1
CDR3: CASSTDRAEQFF
DNA: TGTGCCAGCAGCACCGACAGGGCGGAGCAGTTCTTC

length: 17
size: .
V: TRBV27
D: TRBD2
J: TRBJ2-7
CDR3: CASSSGLAGGLRYEQYF
DNA: TGTGCCAGCAGTTCGGGACTAGCGGGGGGCCTGCGGTACGAGCAGTACTTC

length: 11
size: .
V: TRBV20-1
D: TRBD1
J: TRBJ1-2
CDR3: CSGTGDYGYTF
DNA: TGCAGTGGAACAGGGGATTATGGCTACACCTTC

length: 14
size: .
V: TRBV3-1/TRBV3-2
D: .
J: TRBJ2-7
CDR3: CASSQASSRGEQYF
DNA: TGTGCCAGCAGCCAAGCCTCATCGAGAGGTGAGCAGTACTTC

length: 14
size: .
V: TRBV7-3
D: TRBD2
J: TRBJ2-1
CDR3: CASSPGLAPLEQFF
DNA: TGTGCCAGCAGCCCCGGACTAGCGCCCCTTGAGCAGTTCTTC

length: 14
size: .
V: TRBV28
D: .
J: TRBJ2-7
CDR3: CASSSPGGPYEQYF
DNA: TGTGCCAGCAGTTCTCCGGGGGGCCCCTACGAGCAGTACTTC

length: 17
size: .
V: TRBV7-2
D: .
J: TRBJ2-7
CDR3: CASSLAIGAGMPHEQYF
DNA: TGTGCCAGCAGCTTAGCGATCGGCGCGGGGATGCCCCACGAGCAGTACTTC

length: 14
size: .
V: TRBV7-9
D: .
J: TRBJ1-4
CDR3: CASSPRRNNEKLFF
DNA: TGTGCCAGCAGCCCAAGGCGGAATAATGAAAAACTGTTTTTT

length: 15
size: .
V: TRBV5-6
D: .
J: TRBJ2-7
CDR3: CASRGRTQLGYEQYF
DNA: TGTGCCAGCAGGGGGAGGACACAGTTGGGGTACGAGCAGTACTTC

length: 17
size: .
V: TRBV6-2/TRBV6-3
D: TRBD1
J: TRBJ2-1
CDR3: CASSYSIDRGPWDEQFF
DNA: TGTGCCAGCAGTTACTCGATTGACAGGGGACCTTGGGATGAGCAGTTCTTC

length: 14
size: .
V: TRBV28
D: .
J: TRBJ1-5
CDR3: CASKGGGSNQPQHF
DNA: TGTGCCAGCAAGGGCGGGGGAAGCAATCAGCCCCAGCATTTT

length: 15
size: .
V: TRBV7-3
D: TRBD2
J: TRBJ2-3
CDR3: CASSPRSGSSDTQYF
DNA: TGTGCCAGCAGCCCGCGCAGCGGGAGTTCAGATACGCAGTATTTT

length: 16
size: few
V: TRBV28
D: TRBD2
J: TRBJ2-3
CDR3: CASSPQLAGGLDTQYF
DNA: TGTGCCAGCAGCCCCCAACTAGCGGGAGGTTTGGATACGCAGTATTTT

length: 11
size: .
V: TRBV3-1/TRBV3-2
D: .
J: TRBJ2-2
CDR3: CASSHSGELFF
DNA: TGTGCCAGCAGCCATAGCGGGGAGCTGTTTTTT

length: 16
size: once
V: TRBV3-1/TRBV3-2
D: TRBD1
J: TRBJ1-3
CDR3: CASSQEVRGRGNTIYF
DNA: TGTGCCAGCAGCCAAGAGGTCAGGGGGCGCGGAAACACCATATATTTT

length: 14
size: .
V: TRBV7-2
D: .
J: TRBJ1-5
CDR3: CASSPSYSNQPQHF
DNA: TGTGCCAGCAGTCCTTCCTATAGCAATCAGCCCCAGCATTTT

length: 16
size: .
V: TRBV18
D: .
J: TRBJ2-1
CDR3: CASSPTLSGLNNEQFF
DNA: TGTGCCAGCTCACCAACTCTCAGCGGACTCAACAATGAGCAGTTCTTC

length: 14
size: .
V: TRBV3-1/TRBV3-2
D: TRBD2
J: TRBJ2-7
CDR3: CASPRGRVTYEQYF
DNA: TGTGCCAGCCCCAGAGGGAGGGTCACCTACGAGCAGTACTTC

length: 19
size: .
V: TRBV27
D: TRBD2
J: TRBJ2-4
CDR3: CASSFRRTSGRLAKNIQYF
DNA: TGTGCCAGCAGTTTTCGGCGGACTAGCGGGAGGTTGGCCAAAAACATTCAGTACTTC

length: 14
size: .
V: TRBV28
D: .
J: TRBJ1-5
CDR3: CASRPGGGNQPQHF
DNA: TGTGCCAGCAGACCCGGCGGGGGCAATCAGCCCCAGCATTTT

length: 15
size: .
V: TRBV5-1
D: .
J: TRBJ1-6
CDR3: CASSLGGEFNSPLHF
DNA: TGCGCCAGCAGCTTGGGGGGGGAGTTTAATTCACCCCTCCACTTT

length: 16
size: .
V: TRBV7-7
D: .
J: TRBJ1-6
CDR3: CASSFLRRREDSPLHF
DNA: TGTGCTAGCAGCTTTTTAAGGCGACGGGAAGATTCACCCCTCCACTTT

length: 12
size: .
V: TRBV18
D: .
J: TRBJ2-7
CDR3: CASSRISYEQYF
DNA: TGTGCCAGCTCGCGTATCTCCTACGAGCAGTACTTC

length: 17
size: .
V: TRBV28
D: TRBD1
J: TRBJ2-4
CDR3: CASSVGGQRVAKNIQYF
DNA: TGTGCCAGCAGTGTAGGGGGACAGAGAGTAGCCAAAAACATTCAGTACTTC

length: 13
size: .
V: TRBV27
D: .
J: TRBJ2-7
CDR3: CASRPAISYEQYF
DNA: TGTGCCAGCAGGCCTGCTATCTCCTACGAGCAGTACTTC

length: 15
size: .
V: TRBV28
D: .
J: TRBJ1-5
CDR3: CASNNGFYSNQPQHF
DNA: TGTGCCAGCAACAACGGGTTCTATAGCAATCAGCCCCAGCATTTT

length: 17
size: .
V: TRBV7-9
D: TRBD1
J: TRBJ1-2
CDR3: CASSSPGAGGSNYGYTF
DNA: TGTGCCAGCAGCTCCCCTGGGGCAGGGGGCTCTAACTATGGCTACACCTTC

length: 12
size: .
V: TRBV6-5
D: .
J: TRBJ2-7
CDR3: CASRSLAYEQYF
DNA: TGTGCCAGCAGGTCACTTGCTTACGAGCAGTACTTC

length: 15
size: .
V: TRBV5-4
D: TRBD2
J: TRBJ2-3
CDR3: CASNPGLVGTDTQYF
DNA: TGTGCCAGCAACCCGGGACTAGTAGGCACAGATACGCAGTATTTT

length: 13
size: few
V: TRBV12-5
D: TRBD1
J: TRBJ1-2
CDR3: CASGSGQRWGYTF
DNA: TGTGCTAGTGGTTCGGGACAGCGGTGGGGCTACACCTTC

length: 14
size: .
V: TRBV28
D: TRBD1
J: TRBJ1-2
CDR3: CASSLAGQGGGYTF
DNA: TGTGCCAGCAGTTTAGCTGGACAGGGGGGGGGCTACACCTTC

length: 13
size: .
V: TRBV12-3/TRBV12-4
D: TRBD1
J: TRBJ2-4
CDR3: CASSGQGSNIQYF
DNA: TGTGCCAGCAGTGGACAGGGGTCAAACATTCAGTACTTC

length: 13
size: .
V: TRBV5-1
D: .
J: TRBJ2-2
CDR3: CASNSRVPGELFF
DNA: TGCGCCAGCAACTCCAGGGTTCCCGGGGAGCTGTTTTTT

length: 16
size: .
V: TRBV6-5
D: .
J: TRBJ1-5
CDR3: CASSYKAAGGNQPQHF
DNA: TGTGCCAGCAGTTACAAGGCGGCAGGGGGCAATCAGCCCCAGCATTTT

length: 13
size: .
V: TRBV28
D: .
J: TRBJ1-2
CDR3: CASRSTGIVGYTF
DNA: TGTGCCAGCAGATCTACAGGTATAGTTGGCTACACCTTC

length: 13
size: .
V: TRBV4-1
D: .
J: TRBJ1-5
CDR3: CASSPGPDQPQHF
DNA: TGCGCCAGCAGCCCAGGCCCGGATCAGCCCCAGCATTTT

length: 12
size: .
V: TRBV5-1
D: .
J: TRBJ1-2
CDR3: CASKREDYGYTF
DNA: TGCGCCAGCAAGAGGGAGGACTATGGCTACACCTTC

length: 14
size: .
V: TRBV5-4
D: TRBD2
J: TRBJ2-5
CDR3: CASSLTSGRETQYF
DNA: TGTGCCAGCAGCTTGACTAGCGGGAGAGAGACCCAGTACTTC

length: 14
size: .
V: TRBV9
D: .
J: TRBJ1-5
CDR3: CASSVGQINQPQHF
DNA: TGTGCCAGCAGCGTTGGACAGATCAATCAGCCCCAGCATTTT

length: 13
size: .
V: TRBV29-1
D: .
J: TRBJ2-2
CDR3: CSVGVGGTGELFF
DNA: TGCAGCGTGGGGGTCGGGGGAACCGGGGAGCTGTTTTTT